This TCR beta chain was captured in a study of blood T cells in healthy people across ages. Peripheral blood, about 9.4 milliliters per donor, was collected. Each sample provided at least 6 micrograms of extracted total RNA. CDR1 and CDR2 from the germline V gene are SGHAT and FQNNGV. The germline V and J ends were trimmed by 4 bases and 1 base, with 16 bases remaining between them. The CDR3 loop spans 16 amino acids. A second PCR, run for about 6 to 12 cycles, used a sample-barcoded 5' primer plus a J-beta primer mix. TCRdb redid the calling of the 5' RACE reads with MiXCR, one entry per CDR3 protein. Here the sample spans hundreds of thousands of distinct CDR3 sequences, 25% to 30% being singletons.

The rearrangement joins TRBV11-2 to TRBJ1-1; D not resolved. Input material: blood. The source is a woman at least 80 years old in good health. The CDR3 bases are TGTGCCAGCAGCTCGCCTAGGACGTCAAGGAACACTGAAGCTTTCTTT. It codes for CASSSPRTSRNTEAFF.